Given below is one T cell receptor beta chain in context. The identical CDR3 is also encoded by other nucleotide sequences in the sample. This entry comes from a study of blood T cell repertoires in COVID-19. Study in general: Samples came from the United States, Italy and Spain, spanning acute and convalescent COVID-19.

Methods used by the authors: Amplification of reference gene primers provided the estimated nucleated cell counts. Clones were sequenced by immunoSEQ multiplex PCR, and TCRdb holds only the in-frame ones, with some missing. Clonal size and the V and J genes are those of that table, whereas D and trimming came from the DNA. The sample lists approximately 450,000 clones; approximately 90% were seen once. This receptor was identified in a woman between 25 and 40 years old with acute or convalescent COVID-19. Sequencing was performed on peripheral blood.

The CDR3 DNA reads as TGTGCCAGCAGCTTAACACGGAACACCGGGGAGCTGTTTTTT. It specifies CASSLTRNTGELFF. V usage is TRBV7-2 and J usage is TRBJ2-2; D is unresolved. Deletions cut 2 bases from V and 1 base from J, with 5 bases between. CDR1 SGHTA and CDR2 FQGNSA come from the germline V gene. CDR3 length: 14 residues.